These 25 T cell receptor beta chains were sequenced from one sample in a study of early T cells in non-severe SARS-CoV-2 infection. TCRdb re-derived calls from the 5' RACE reads in MiXCR, one entry per CDR3 protein. The sample has tens of thousands of distinct CDR3 sequences, around 5.7% seen once. Sequencing was carried out using whole blood. Receptors originate from an adult who was a healthcare worker with PCR-confirmed SARS-CoV-2 infection or an uninfected control (not recorded which).

This clonotype is medium-sized within its sample. V usage is TRBV7-2 and J usage is TRBJ2-1, with D possibly matching TRBD2 (6 bases). Germline CDR1 reads SGHTA; CDR2 reads FQGNSA. Deletions cut 5 bases from V and 12 bases from J, with 14 bases between. This CDR3 is built from 12 residues. The CDR3 DNA reads TGTGCCAGCAGCCGCCCGCCGGGACTGCAGTTCTTC. It codes for CASSRPPGLQFF. The complete variable domain, with remaining parts taken from reference TRBV7-2 and TRBJ2-1, reads GAGVSQSPSNKVTEKGKDVELRCDPISGHTALYWYRQSLGQGLEFLIYFQGNSAPDKSGLPSDRFSAERTGGSVSTLTIQRTQQEDSAVYLCASSRPPGLQFFGPGTRLTVL.

Ten or more counts support this clonotype. The chain combines TRBV29-1 with TRBJ2-3; 8 bases fit TRBD1. Germline values: CDR1 SQVTM, CDR2 ANQGSEA. This CDR3 region has 15 residues. With V trimmed by 6 bases and J by 0 bases, 8 bases remained unmatched. The CDR3 DNA sequence: TGCAGCGTGCCGGGACAGGCAACTAGCACAGATACGCAGTATTTT. Its protein is CSVPGQATSTDTQYF.

This clonotype has ten or more counts. V gene TRBV11-2 combines with J gene TRBJ2-5; D call uncertain. In germline, CDR1 is SGHAT, CDR2 FQNNGV. This CDR3 region has 13 residues. Between the trimmed V and J ends, which lost 4 bases and 5 bases, there was a span of 11 bases. In DNA form, the CDR3 reads TGTGCCAGCAGCTCGGATTCGTCGGAGACCCAGTACTTC. It yields the protein CASSSDSSETQYF.

The V gene is TRBV14, the J gene TRBJ2-3; possible D gene TRBD1, 6 bases. V lost 1 base and J 4 bases, leaving 18 bases between the germline ends. The CDR3 extends over 17 amino acids. Germline-derived CDR1 and CDR2 are SGHDN and FVKESK. CDR3 protein: CASSQGRQARLADTQYF. CDR3 nucleotide sequence: TGTGCCAGCAGCCAAGGGAGACAGGCCCGACTGGCAGATACGCAGTATTTT.

This clonotype was recorded at least ten times. The rearrangement uses TRBV20-1 and TRBJ2-1; D is unclear. There are 10 residues in the CDR3. The V end lost 6 bases, the J end lost 7 bases, and 7 bases lay between the germline ends. Germline V gene data show CDR1 as DFQATT and CDR2 as SNEGSKA (reference sequence). CDR3 in DNA: TGCAGTGCGACCGAAAATGAGCAGTTCTTC. Translation: CSATENEQFF.

This clonotype was found many times. The chain is built from TRBV28 and TRBJ2-7, with D maybe TRBD1 (5 bases). This CDR3 is built from 15 residues. Per germline, CDR1 MDHEN and CDR2 SYDVKM. V was cut by 1 base and J by 4 bases, with 14 bases left in between. CDR3 nucleotide sequence: TGTGCCAGCAGTTTATTGGGGAAAGGGGATTACGAGCAGTACTTC. Translation gives CASSLLGKGDYEQYF. Variable domain in full (rest from reference TRBV28 and TRBJ2-7): DVKVTQSSRYLVKRTGEKVFLECVQDMDHENMFWYRQDPGLGLRLIYFSYDVKMKEKGDIPEGYSVSREKKERFSLILESASTNQTSMYLCASSLLGKGDYEQYFGPGTRLTVT.

This clonotype appeared many times. The V gene is TRBV27, the J gene TRBJ2-7, with D tentatively TRBD2 (5 bases). V gave up 4 bases and J gave up 4 bases, with 11 bases separating them. Per the germline V gene, CDR1 is MNHEY and CDR2 is SMNVEV (reference sequence). The CDR3 length is 13 residues. The CDR3 DNA sequence: TGTGCCAGCAGTTGGCGGTGGAGGTACGAGCAGTACTTC. Amino acid sequence: CASSWRWRYEQYF.

The table lists this clonotype with many counts. The V gene is TRBV12-3 or TRBV12-4, the J gene TRBJ1-2; D is possibly TRBD1 (5 bases). The length of the CDR3 is 15 residues. V gave up 5 bases and J gave up 3 bases, with 16 bases separating them. The DNA for the CDR3 is TGTGCCAGCAGTCCCTCGATTAGGGGCTACTATGGCTACACCTTC. Translating it yields CASSPSIRGYYGYTF.

The sample holds a few counts of this clonotype. The chain is built from TRBV28 and TRBJ2-5, with D unclear. The CDR3 sequence is 14 residues long. The germline gives CDR1 MDHEN, CDR2 SYDVKM. V was pared by 3 bases and J by 2 bases, with 10 bases between. The CDR3 DNA sequence: TGTGCCAGCAGTTTTTCGCAGACACAAGAGACCCAGTACTTC. Translated, it gives CASSFSQTQETQYF.

This clonotype was recorded a few times. The genes are TRBV4-1 and TRBJ1-2; D not certain. The CDR3 length is 15 residues. V dropped 2 bases and J dropped 1 base, with 11 bases sitting between them. Germline V gives CDR1 MGHRA, CDR2 YSYEKL. As DNA, the CDR3 is TGCGCCAGCAGCCAACCCCGCCGGGTTAACTATGGCTACACCTTC. Encoded protein: CASSQPRRVNYGYTF.

This clonotype was seen at least ten times. The rearrangement uses TRBV11-2 and TRBJ2-7; perhaps TRBD1 as D (6 bases). The CDR3 has 14 residues. Germline lookup yields CDR1 SGHAT and CDR2 FQNNGV. V was shortened by 2 bases and J by 4 bases, with 12 bases between the two germline ends. CDR3 region: CASSLLDSLYEQYF. As DNA, the CDR3 is TGTGCCAGCAGCTTACTGGACAGCCTGTACGAGCAGTACTTC.

The sample holds many counts of this clonotype. V usage is TRBV4-1 and J usage is TRBJ1-2, with a weak D call TRBD1 (5 bases). CDR3 size: 15 residues. Trimming shortened V by 0 bases and J by 8 bases, and 16 bases separated the two germline ends. Germline V CDR1 and CDR2: MGHRA, YSYEKL. This CDR3 is CASSQDLAQGNGYTF. The CDR3 DNA sequence: TGCGCCAGCAGCCAAGATCTGGCGCAGGGTAACGGCTACACCTTC.

This clonotype came up many times. The rearrangement joins TRBV6-1 to TRBJ2-7; 11 bases fit TRBD2. Germline CDR1 is MNHNS and CDR2 is SASEGT. The CDR3 runs 16 residues. V trimming: 4 bases; J trimming: 3 bases; junction bases outside the gene matches: 8. DNA for the CDR3: TGTGCCAGCAGTGGTCTAGCGGGAGGTACGTTCTACGAGCAGTACTTC. Translation gives CASSGLAGGTFYEQYF.

In its sample, this clonotype was seen many times. The chain joins TRBV9 to TRBJ2-3; no definite D call. V was shortened by 4 bases and J by 4 bases, with 10 bases between the two germline ends. The CDR3 totals 13 residues. Germline lookup yields CDR1 SGDLS and CDR2 YYNGEE. CDR3 sequence reads: CASSPNSADTQYF. In DNA, the CDR3 is TGTGCCAGCAGCCCCAACTCAGCAGATACGCAGTATTTT.

This clonotype was counted at least ten times. The chain uses TRBV2 and TRBJ2-5; TRBD1 might be the D (6 bases). Germline CDR1 and CDR2: SNHLY and FYNNEI. This CDR3 spans 13 amino acids. Trimming removed 6 bases from V and 5 bases from J, with 13 bases in between. CDR3 amino acids: CASRMTGGETQYF. CDR3 nucleotide sequence: TGTGCCAGCAGGATGACAGGCGGGGAGACCCAGTACTTC.

This clonotype showed up many times. The CDR3 DNA reads as TGCGCCAGCAGCGAAGGACCGGCCCTCGAGCAGTACTTC. The encoded protein is CASSEGPALEQYF. This chain joins TRBV5-1 and TRBJ2-7; D unclear. V was clipped by 4 bases and J by 6 bases, with 14 bases between them. CDR1 and CDR2 from the germline V gene are SGHRS and YFSETQ. The CDR3 spans 13 residues. Full variable domain (remainder filled in from reference TRBV5-1 and TRBJ2-7): KAGVTQTPRYLIKTRGQQVTLSCSPISGHRSVSWYQQTPGQGLQFLFEYFSETQRNKGNFPGRFSGRQFSNSRSEMNVSTLELGDSALYLCASSEGPALEQYFGPGTRLTVT.

This clonotype was recorded many times. The chain has TRBV6-5 and TRBJ1-2; no clear D. The V and J ends lost 7 bases and 3 bases respectively, with 15 bases between them. The germline V gene encodes CDR1 MNHEY and CDR2 SVGAGI. This CDR3 comprises 14 residues. CDR3 protein: CASKFRTSDYGYTF. The CDR3 DNA follows: TGTGCCAGCAAGTTCAGAACCTCTGACTATGGCTACACCTTC.

The gene calls are TRBV9 and TRBJ2-4, with 7 bases aligning to TRBD2. Trimming removed 3 bases from V and 0 bases from J; junction bases left unmatched: 6. This CDR3 comprises 16 residues. Germline CDR1 and CDR2: SGDLS and YYNGEE. The CDR3 DNA sequence: TGTGCCAGCAGCGAGCGGGACGGCCTAGCCAAAAACATTCAGTACTTC. Translation: CASSERDGLAKNIQYF. Filled out from reference TRBV9 and TRBJ2-4, the complete variable domain reads DSGVTQTPKHLITATGQRVTLRCSPRSGDLSVYWYQQSLDQGLQFLIQYYNGEERAKGNILERFSAQQFPDLHSELNLSSLELGDSALYFCASSERDGLAKNIQYFGAGTRLSVL.

The table lists this clonotype with a few counts. The V call is TRBV12-3 or TRBV12-4, the J call TRBJ1-6, with TRBD1 as a possible D gene (6 bases). The CDR3 consists of 15 residues. Deletions cut 4 bases from V and 7 bases from J, with 14 bases between. The CDR3: CASSWGGPQNSPLHF. The CDR3 coding sequence is TGTGCCAGCAGTTGGGGGGGGCCCCAAAATTCACCCCTCCACTTT.

This clonotype was observed at least ten times. V usage is TRBV6-1 and J usage is TRBJ2-2; perhaps TRBD1 as D (5 bases). V lost 6 bases and J lost 4, with 15 bases in between. This CDR3 region has 15 residues. Germline V gene sequence: CDR1 MNHNS, CDR2 SASEGT. The CDR3 nucleotides are TGTGCCAGCAGCCAAGAAGGGGTACCCACCGGGGAGCTGTTTTTT. Protein sequence: CASSQEGVPTGELFF.

The sample holds many counts of this clonotype. The chain employs TRBV5-1 and TRBJ2-5; 7 nucleotides line up with TRBD1. The ends lost 4 bases at V and 4 bases at J; junction bases unmatched: 10. The germline gives CDR1 SGHRS, CDR2 YFSETQ. The CDR3 covers 15 residues. The CDR3 nucleotides are TGCGCCAGCAGCCCCACAACAGGGGTGAGAGAGACCCAGTACTTC. Amino acid sequence: CASSPTTGVRETQYF.

The chain carries TRBV6-6 and TRBJ2-7; D unresolved. The V gene's germline CDR1 is MNHNY and CDR2 SVGAGI (reference sequence). The CDR3 covers 13 residues. The germline V and J ends were trimmed by 4 bases and 2 bases, with 9 bases remaining between them. DNA of the CDR3: TGTGCCAGCAGTTTGGCGGAGACCTACGAGCAGTACTTC. This sequence encodes CASSLAETYEQYF.

By sample share, this clonotype is medium-sized. The chain is built from TRBV25-1 and TRBJ2-3; TRBD2 matches at 14 bases. J was trimmed by 3 bases and V by 3 bases; bases with no gene match: 2. This CDR3 is 16 amino acids long. CDR1 is MGHDK and CDR2 is SYGVNS in the germline V gene. This CDR3 reads CASSETSGRATDTQYF. In nucleotides, the CDR3 is TGTGCCAGCAGTGAGACTAGCGGGAGGGCTACAGATACGCAGTATTTT.

This clonotype has at least ten counts. The chain uses TRBV28 and TRBJ2-3; possibly TRBD1 for D (5 bases). The CDR3 sequence is 15 residues long. V lost 3 bases and J 2 bases, leaving 12 bases between the germline ends. Per the germline V gene, CDR1 is MDHEN and CDR2 is SYDVKM. CDR3 sequence (DNA): TGTGCCAGCAGTTTTCGACAGCCGTTCACAGATACGCAGTATTTT. This encodes CASSFRQPFTDTQYF.

This clonotype was seen ten or more times. V and J are TRBV3-1 and TRBJ2-1; TRBD1 is a possible D gene (5 bases). CDR1 is LGHDT and CDR2 is YNNKEL in the germline V gene (reference sequence). Between the trimmed V and J ends, which lost 0 bases and 6 bases, there was a span of 15 bases. CDR3 length equals 16 residues. CDR3: CASSQEAPGLSNEQFF. The CDR3 region has the DNA TGTGCCAGCAGCCAAGAAGCGCCAGGGCTTTCCAATGAGCAGTTCTTC.